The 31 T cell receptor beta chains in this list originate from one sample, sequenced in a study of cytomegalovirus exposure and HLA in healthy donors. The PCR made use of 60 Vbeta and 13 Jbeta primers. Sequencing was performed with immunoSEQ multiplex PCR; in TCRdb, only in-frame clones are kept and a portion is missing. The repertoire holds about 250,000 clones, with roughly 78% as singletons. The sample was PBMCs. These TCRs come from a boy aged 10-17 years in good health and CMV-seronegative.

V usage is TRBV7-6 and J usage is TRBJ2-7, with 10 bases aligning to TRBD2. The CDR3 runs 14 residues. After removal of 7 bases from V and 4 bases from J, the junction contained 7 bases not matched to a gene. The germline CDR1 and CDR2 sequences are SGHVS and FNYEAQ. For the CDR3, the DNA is TGTGCCAGCACCCCCGGGACTAGCGAGTACGAGCAGTACTTC. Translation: CASTPGTSEYEQYF.

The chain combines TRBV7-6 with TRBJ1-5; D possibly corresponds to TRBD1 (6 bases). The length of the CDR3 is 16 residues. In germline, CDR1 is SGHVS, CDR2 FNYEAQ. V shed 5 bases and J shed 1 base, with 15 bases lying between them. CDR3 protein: CASSPLGGASNQPQHF. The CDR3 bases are TGTGCCAGCAGCCCCCTGGGGGGGGCCAGCAATCAGCCCCAGCATTTT.

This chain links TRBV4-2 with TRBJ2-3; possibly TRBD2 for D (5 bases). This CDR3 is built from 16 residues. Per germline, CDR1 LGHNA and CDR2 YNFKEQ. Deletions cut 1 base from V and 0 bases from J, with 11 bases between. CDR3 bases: TGTGCCAGCAGCCAAGTCCAGAGGGTTAGCACAGATACGCAGTATTTT. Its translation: CASSQVQRVSTDTQYF.

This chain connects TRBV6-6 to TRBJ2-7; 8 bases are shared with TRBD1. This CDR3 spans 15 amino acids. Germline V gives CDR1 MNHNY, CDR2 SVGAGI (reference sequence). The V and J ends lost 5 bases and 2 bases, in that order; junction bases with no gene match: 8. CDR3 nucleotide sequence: TGTGCCAGCAGTCGCGACAGGGGAAGCCCCTACGAGCAGTACTTC. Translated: CASSRDRGSPYEQYF.

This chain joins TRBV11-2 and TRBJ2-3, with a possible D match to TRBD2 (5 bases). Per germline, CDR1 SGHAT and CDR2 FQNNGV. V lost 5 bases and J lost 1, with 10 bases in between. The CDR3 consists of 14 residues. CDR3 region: CASSRLLGTDTQYF. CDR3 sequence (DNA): TGTGCCAGCAGCCGTTTACTAGGCACAGATACGCAGTATTTT.

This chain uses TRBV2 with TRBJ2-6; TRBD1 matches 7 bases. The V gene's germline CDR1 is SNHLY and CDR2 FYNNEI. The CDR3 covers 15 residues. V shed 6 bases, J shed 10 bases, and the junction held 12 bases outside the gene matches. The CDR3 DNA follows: TGTGCCAGCAGACGACAGGGCCAGGACCCAAACGTCCTGACTTTC. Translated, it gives CASRRQGQDPNVLTF. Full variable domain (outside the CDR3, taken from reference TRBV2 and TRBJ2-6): EPEVTQTPSHQVTQMGQEVILRCVPISNHLYFYWYRQILGQKVEFLVSFYNNEISEKSEIFDDQFSVERPDGSNFTLKIRSTKLEDSAMYFCASRRQGQDPNVLTFGAGSRLTVL.

The CDR3 is CASSLRGNNSPLHF. CDR3 DNA: TGTGCCAGCAGCTTACGGGGAAATAATTCACCCCTCCACTTT. The genes are TRBV7-6 and TRBJ1-6; D is undetermined. Germline lookup yields CDR1 SGHVS and CDR2 FNYEAQ. The V end lost 2 bases, the J end lost 5 bases, and 7 bases lay between the germline ends. The CDR3 spans 14 residues.

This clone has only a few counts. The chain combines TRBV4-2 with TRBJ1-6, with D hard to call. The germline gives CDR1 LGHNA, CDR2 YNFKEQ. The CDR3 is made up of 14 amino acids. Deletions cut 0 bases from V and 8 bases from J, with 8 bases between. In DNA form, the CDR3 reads TGTGCCAGCAGCCAAGAGAGGTGGGATTCACCCCTCCACTTT. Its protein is CASSQERWDSPLHF.

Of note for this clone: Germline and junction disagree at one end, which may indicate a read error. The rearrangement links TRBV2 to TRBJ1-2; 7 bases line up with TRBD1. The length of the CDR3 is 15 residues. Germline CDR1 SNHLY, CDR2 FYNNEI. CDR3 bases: TGTGCCAGCAGCGATCCGGGACAGCATAACTATGGCTACCCCTTC. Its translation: CASSDPGQHNYGYPF.

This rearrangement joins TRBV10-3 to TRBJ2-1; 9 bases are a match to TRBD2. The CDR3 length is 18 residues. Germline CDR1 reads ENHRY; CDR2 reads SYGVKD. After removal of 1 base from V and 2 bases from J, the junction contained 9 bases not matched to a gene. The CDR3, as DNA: TGTGCCATCAGTGAGTTCCTCGTAGCGGGAGCGGCCTACAATGAGCAGTTCTTC. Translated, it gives CAISEFLVAGAAYNEQFF.

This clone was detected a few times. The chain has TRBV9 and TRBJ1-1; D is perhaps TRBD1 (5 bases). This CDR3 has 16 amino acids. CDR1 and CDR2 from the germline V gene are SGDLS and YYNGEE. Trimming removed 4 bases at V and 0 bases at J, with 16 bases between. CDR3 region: CASSYEGALMNTEAFF. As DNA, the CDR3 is TGTGCCAGCAGCTATGAAGGGGCGCTGATGAACACTGAAGCTTTCTTT. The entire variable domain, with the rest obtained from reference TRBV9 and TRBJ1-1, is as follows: DSGVTQTPKHLITATGQRVTLRCSPRSGDLSVYWYQQSLDQGLQFLIQYYNGEERAKGNILERFSAQQFPDLHSELNLSSLELGDSALYFCASSYEGALMNTEAFFGQGTRLTVV.

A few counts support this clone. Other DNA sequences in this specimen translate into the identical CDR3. CDR3: CASSLFRGTEAFF. The CDR3 DNA follows: TGTGCCAGCAGTTTATTTCGAGGCACTGAAGCTTTCTTT. The gene calls are TRBV27 and TRBJ1-1; D is uncertain. Trimming removed 1 base from V and 4 bases from J, with 7 bases in between. This CDR3 region has 13 residues. Germline CDR1 and CDR2: MNHEY and SMNVEV (reference sequence).

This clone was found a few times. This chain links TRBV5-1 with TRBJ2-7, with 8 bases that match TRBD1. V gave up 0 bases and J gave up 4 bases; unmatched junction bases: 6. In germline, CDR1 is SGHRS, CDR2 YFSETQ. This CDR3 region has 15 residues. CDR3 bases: TGCGCCAGCAGCTTGGATTCAGGGGGCCTGTACGAGCAGTACTTC. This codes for CASSLDSGGLYEQYF.

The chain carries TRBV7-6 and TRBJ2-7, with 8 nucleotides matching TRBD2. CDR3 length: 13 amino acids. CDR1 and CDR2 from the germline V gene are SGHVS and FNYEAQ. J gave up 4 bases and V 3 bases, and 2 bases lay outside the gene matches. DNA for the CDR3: TGTGCCAGCAGCTTCGGGAGGGAATACGAGCAGTACTTC. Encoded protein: CASSFGREYEQYF.

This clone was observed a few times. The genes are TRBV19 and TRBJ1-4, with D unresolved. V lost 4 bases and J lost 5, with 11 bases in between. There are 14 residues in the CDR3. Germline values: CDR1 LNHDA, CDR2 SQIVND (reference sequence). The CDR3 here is CASSTADHNEKLFF. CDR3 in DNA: TGTGCCAGTAGTACGGCGGATCACAATGAAAAACTGTTTTTT.

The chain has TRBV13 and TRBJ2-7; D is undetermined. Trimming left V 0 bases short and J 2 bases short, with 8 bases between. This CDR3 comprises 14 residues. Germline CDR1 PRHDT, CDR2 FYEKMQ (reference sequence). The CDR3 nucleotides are TGTGCCAGCAGCTTAGGATCCCAAACCTACGAGCAGTACTTC. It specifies CASSLGSQTYEQYF.

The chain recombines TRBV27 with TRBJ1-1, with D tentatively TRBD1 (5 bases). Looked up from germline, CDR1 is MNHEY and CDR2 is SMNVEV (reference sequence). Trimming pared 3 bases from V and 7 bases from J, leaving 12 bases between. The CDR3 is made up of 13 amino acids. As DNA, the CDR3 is TGTGCCAGCAGTTTTAGGCGGGGCGGTGAAGCTTTCTTT. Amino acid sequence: CASSFRRGGEAFF.

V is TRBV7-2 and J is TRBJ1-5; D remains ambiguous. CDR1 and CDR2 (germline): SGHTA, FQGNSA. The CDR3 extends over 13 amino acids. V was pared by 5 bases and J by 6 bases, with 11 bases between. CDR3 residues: CASSPGGSQPQHF. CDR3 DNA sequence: TGTGCCAGCAGCCCAGGAGGAAGTCAGCCCCAGCATTTT.

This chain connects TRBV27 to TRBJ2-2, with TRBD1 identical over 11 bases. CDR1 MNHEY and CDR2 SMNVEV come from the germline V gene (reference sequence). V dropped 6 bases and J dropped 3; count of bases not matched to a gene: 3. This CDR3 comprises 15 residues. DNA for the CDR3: TGTGCCAGCAGCCGGGACAGGGGGGACACCGGGGAGCTGTTTTTT. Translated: CASSRDRGDTGELFF.

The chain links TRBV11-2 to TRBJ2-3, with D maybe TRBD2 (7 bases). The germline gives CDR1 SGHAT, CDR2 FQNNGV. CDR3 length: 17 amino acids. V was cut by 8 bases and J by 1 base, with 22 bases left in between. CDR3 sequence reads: CASGRGAGARGTDTQYF. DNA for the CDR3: TGTGCCAGCGGGAGGGGTGCGGGGGCCCGTGGCACAGATACGCAGTATTTT.

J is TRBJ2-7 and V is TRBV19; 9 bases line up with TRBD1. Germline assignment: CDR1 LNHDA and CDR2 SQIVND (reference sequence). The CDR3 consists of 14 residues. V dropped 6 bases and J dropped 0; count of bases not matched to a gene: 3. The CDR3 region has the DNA TGTGCCAGTAGGCCGGGACAGGGCTCCTACGAGCAGTACTTC. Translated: CASRPGQGSYEQYF. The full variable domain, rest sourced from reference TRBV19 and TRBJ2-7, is DGGITQSPKYLFRKEGQNVTLSCEQNLNHDAMYWYRQDPGQGLRLIYYSQIVNDFQKGDIAEGYSVSREKKESFPLTVTSAQKNPTAFYLCASRPGQGSYEQYFGPGTRLTVT.

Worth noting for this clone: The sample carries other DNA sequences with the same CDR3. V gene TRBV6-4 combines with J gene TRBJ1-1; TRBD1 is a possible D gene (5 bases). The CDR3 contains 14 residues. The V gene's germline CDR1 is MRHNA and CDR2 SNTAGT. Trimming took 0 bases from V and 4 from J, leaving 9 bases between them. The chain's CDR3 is CASSDSGRGTEAFF. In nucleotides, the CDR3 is TGTGCCAGCAGTGACTCGGGAAGGGGCACTGAAGCTTTCTTT.

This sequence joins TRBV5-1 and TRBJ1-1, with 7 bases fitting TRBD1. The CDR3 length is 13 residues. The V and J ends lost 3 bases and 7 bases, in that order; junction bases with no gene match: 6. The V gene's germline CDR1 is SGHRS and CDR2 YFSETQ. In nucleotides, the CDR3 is TGCGCCAGCAGCTCGGTAGGGGGCATTGAAGCTTTCTTT. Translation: CASSSVGGIEAFF.

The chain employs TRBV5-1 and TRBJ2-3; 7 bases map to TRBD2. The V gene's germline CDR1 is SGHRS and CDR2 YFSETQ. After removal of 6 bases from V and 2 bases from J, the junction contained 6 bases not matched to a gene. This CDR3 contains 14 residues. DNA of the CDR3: TGCGCCAGCAAGGTGACTAGCCACACAGATACGCAGTATTTT. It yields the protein CASKVTSHTDTQYF.

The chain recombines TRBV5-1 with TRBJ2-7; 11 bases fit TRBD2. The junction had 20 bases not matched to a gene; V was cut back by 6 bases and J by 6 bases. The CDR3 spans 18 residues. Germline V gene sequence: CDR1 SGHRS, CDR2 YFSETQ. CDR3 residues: CASTQGFMASGRRAEQYF. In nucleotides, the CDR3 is TGCGCCAGCACCCAGGGGTTCATGGCTAGCGGGAGGAGGGCCGAGCAGTACTTC.

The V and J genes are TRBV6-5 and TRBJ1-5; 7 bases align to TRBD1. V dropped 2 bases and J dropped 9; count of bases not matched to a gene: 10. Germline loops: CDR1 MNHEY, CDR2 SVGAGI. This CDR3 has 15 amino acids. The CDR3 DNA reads TGTGCCAGCAGTTACGCTAGGGGGCGAATGGGGCCCCAGCATTTT. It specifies CASSYARGRMGPQHF.

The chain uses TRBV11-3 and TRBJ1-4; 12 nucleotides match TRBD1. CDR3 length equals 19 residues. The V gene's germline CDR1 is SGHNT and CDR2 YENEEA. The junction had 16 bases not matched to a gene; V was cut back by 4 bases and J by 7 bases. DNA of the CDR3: TGTGCCAGCAGCTCTAGCCCCGGGACAGGGGGCCGTGGGGCTGAAAAACTGTTTTTT. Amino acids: CASSSSPGTGGRGAEKLFF.

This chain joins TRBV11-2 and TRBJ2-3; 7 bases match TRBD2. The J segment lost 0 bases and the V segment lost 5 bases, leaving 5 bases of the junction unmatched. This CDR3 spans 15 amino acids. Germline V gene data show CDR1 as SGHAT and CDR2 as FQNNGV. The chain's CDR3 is CASSRIGGSTDTQYF. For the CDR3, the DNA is TGTGCCAGCAGCCGGATCGGGGGGAGCACAGATACGCAGTATTTT.

CDR3 in amino acids: CASSFRGSGEETQYF. CDR3 in DNA: TGTGCCAGCAGCTTCCGGGGTAGCGGCGAAGAGACCCAGTACTTC. This chain joins TRBV11-1 and TRBJ2-5; a possible D gene is TRBD2 (6 bases). V was pared by 3 bases and J by 3 bases, with 14 bases between. Looked up from germline, CDR1 is SGHAT and CDR2 is FQDESV (reference sequence). CDR3 length: 15 residues.

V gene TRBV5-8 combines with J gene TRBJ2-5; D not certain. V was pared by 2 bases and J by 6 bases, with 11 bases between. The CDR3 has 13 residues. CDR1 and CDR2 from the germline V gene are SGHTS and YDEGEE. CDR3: CASSFPGSKTQYF. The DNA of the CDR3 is TGTGCCAGCAGCTTCCCAGGTTCAAAGACCCAGTACTTC.

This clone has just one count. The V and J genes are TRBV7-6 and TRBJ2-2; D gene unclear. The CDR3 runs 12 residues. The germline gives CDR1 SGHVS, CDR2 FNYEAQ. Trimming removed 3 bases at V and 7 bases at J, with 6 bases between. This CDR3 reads CASSLAFGELFF. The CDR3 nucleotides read TGTGCCAGCAGCTTGGCATTCGGGGAGCTGTTTTTT.